This T cell receptor beta chain was sequenced during a study of blood T cell repertoires in COVID-19. In the original analysis: From reference gene primer amplification, estimates of nucleated cell counts were derived. Sequenced by immunoSEQ multiplex PCR; TCRdb stores in-frame clones only, minus some. V, J and clone size reflect that table, while D and trimming were determined from the DNA. Counted here are a few hundred thousand clones, 80% to 90% occurring once; the ten biggest clones make up approximately 3.4%. The CDR3 is made up of 14 amino acids. Germline lookup yields CDR1 LNHNV and CDR2 YYDKDF (reference sequence). Trimming removed 0 bases at V and 6 bases at J, with 11 bases between. The count of this clone is one.

The chain is built from TRBV15 and TRBJ2-5; D perhaps matches TRBD2 (6 bases). Sequenced: PBMCs or T cells enriched from blood (not recorded which). This TCR derives from a middle-aged woman who had been exposed to COVID-19. CDR3 DNA: TGTGCCACCAGCAGAGACAGGGAGGCCAAGACCCAGTACTTC. This translates into CATSRDREAKTQYF.